The present entry profiles one TCR beta chain with its context. What it binds is unknown. This entry is derived from a study of cytomegalovirus exposure and HLA in healthy donors. Study as a whole: The platform used for the 120 or so validation repertoires matched that of the 600 to 800 first-cohort repertoires, a later analysis reported.

Germline lookup yields CDR1 MNHEY and CDR2 SVGAGI. Between the trimmed V and J ends, which lost 0 bases and 5 bases, there was a span of 5 bases. The CDR3 is 13 amino acids. Clones were read by immunoSEQ multiplex PCR, and TCRdb kept only the in-frame ones, dropping some. The data show 110,000 or so clones, 85% to 90% seen once. Regarding the study as a whole: Rarity held for most TCR sequences, but there were some public TCRs that occurred in many donors. Three chains linked to CMV were shown in vitro to be specific for CMV antigens.

This sequence originates from a woman aged 30 to 39 in good health and CMV-seronegative. The sample was PBMCs. This chain uses TRBV6-5 with TRBJ2-1; tentatively, D is TRBD2 (5 bases). CDR3 in DNA: TGTGCCAGCAGTTACTCGAGGGACAATGAGCAGTTCTTC. It translates to CASSYSRDNEQFF.